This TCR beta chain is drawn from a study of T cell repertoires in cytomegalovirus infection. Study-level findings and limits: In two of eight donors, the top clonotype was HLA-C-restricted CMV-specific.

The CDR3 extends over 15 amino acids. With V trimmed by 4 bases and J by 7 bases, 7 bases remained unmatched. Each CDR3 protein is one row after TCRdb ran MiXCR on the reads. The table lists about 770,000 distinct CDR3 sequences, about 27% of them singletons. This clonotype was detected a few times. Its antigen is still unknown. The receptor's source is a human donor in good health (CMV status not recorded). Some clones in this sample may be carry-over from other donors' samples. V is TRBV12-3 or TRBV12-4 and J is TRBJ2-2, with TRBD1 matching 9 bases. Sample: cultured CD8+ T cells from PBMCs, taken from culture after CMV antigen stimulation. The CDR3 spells CASSYTGGLGGELFF. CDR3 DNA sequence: TGTGCCAGCAGTTACACAGGGGGCTTGGGCGGGGAGCTGTTTTTT.